This T cell receptor beta chain is drawn from a study of blood T cells in healthy people across ages. The CDR3 is 14 residues long. Trimming took off 4 bases at V and 7 bases at J, with 12 bases between the two ends. The germline V gene encodes CDR1 KGHDR and CDR2 SFDVKD. Next came a second PCR, run for about 6 to 12 cycles, which used a sample-barcoded 5' primer along with a J-beta primer mix. Per sample, CDR3-containing paired-end reads numbered at least 3 million. A single record per CDR3 protein comes from TCRdb applying MiXCR to the 5' RACE reads. The sample has about 1.5 million distinct CDR3 sequences, roughly 43% seen once. The study's findings and limits: TCR beta diversity, measured per million T cells, fell in a roughly linear way with age.

Details on this clonotype: Its antigen remains unidentified.

The sequenced material came from blood. This TCR derives from a woman younger than 35 in good health. The J gene is TRBJ2-2, the V gene TRBV24-1; TRBD2 is a possible D gene (5 bases). The CDR3 here is CATSDSDGGGELFF. CDR3 bases: TGTGCCACCAGTGACTCGGACGGAGGCGGGGAGCTGTTTTTT.